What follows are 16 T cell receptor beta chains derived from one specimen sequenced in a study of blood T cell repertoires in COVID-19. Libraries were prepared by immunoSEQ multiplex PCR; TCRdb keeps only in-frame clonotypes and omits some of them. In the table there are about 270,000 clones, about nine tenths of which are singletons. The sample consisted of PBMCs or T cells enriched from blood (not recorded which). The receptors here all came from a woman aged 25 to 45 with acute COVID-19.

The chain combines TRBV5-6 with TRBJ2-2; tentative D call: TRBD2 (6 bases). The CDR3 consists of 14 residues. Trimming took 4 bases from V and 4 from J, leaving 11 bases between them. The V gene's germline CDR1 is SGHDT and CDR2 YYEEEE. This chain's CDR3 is CASSPLGGTGELFF. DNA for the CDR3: TGTGCCAGCAGCCCCCTCGGGGGCACCGGGGAGCTGTTTTTT.

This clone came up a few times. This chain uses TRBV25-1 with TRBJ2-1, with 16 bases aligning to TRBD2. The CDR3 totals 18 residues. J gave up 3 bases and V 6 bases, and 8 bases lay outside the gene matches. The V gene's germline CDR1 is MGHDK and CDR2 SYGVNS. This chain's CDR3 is CASSSGTSGRGIYNEQFF. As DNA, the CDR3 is TGTGCCAGCAGCTCCGGGACTAGCGGGAGGGGAATCTACAATGAGCAGTTCTTC.

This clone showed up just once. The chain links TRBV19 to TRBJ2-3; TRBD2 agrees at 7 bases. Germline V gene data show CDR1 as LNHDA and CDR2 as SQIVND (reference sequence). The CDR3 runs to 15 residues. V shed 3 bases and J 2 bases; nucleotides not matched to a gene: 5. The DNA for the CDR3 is TGTGCCAGTAGTATTGCTAGCGGATACACAGATACGCAGTATTTT. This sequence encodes CASSIASGYTDTQYF.

CDR3: CSVESGGVNEQYF. CDR3 DNA sequence: TGCAGCGTTGAATCGGGAGGGGTCAACGAGCAGTACTTC. This rearrangement joins TRBV29-1 to TRBJ2-7; 8 bases map to TRBD2. CDR3 length: 13 residues. Germline CDR1 is SQVTM and CDR2 is ANQGSEA. V dropped 2 bases and J dropped 5; count of bases not matched to a gene: 5.

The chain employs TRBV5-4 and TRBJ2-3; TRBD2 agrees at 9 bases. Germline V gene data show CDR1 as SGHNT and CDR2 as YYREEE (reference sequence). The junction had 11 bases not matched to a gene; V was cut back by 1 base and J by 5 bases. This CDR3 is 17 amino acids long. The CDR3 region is CASSLPWVAGAGDTQYF. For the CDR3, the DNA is TGTGCCAGCAGCTTGCCTTGGGTAGCGGGAGCAGGAGATACGCAGTATTTT.

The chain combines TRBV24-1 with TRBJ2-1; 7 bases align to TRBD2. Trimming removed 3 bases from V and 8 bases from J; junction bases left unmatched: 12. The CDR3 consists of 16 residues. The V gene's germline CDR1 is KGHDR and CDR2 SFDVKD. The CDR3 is CATSDPPGREIDEQFF. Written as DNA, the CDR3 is TGTGCCACCAGTGATCCCCCGGGGCGGGAGATCGATGAGCAGTTCTTC.

CDR3 region: CATRRTTGGYGYTF. The CDR3 nucleotides read TGTGCCACCCGAAGAACGACAGGGGGCTATGGCTACACCTTC. The genes are TRBV15 and TRBJ1-2; TRBD1 matches at 9 bases. The CDR3 loop spans 14 amino acids. CDR1 is LNHNV, CDR2 YYDKDF, per germline (reference sequence). The V and J ends lost 8 bases and 4 bases, in that order; junction bases with no gene match: 8.

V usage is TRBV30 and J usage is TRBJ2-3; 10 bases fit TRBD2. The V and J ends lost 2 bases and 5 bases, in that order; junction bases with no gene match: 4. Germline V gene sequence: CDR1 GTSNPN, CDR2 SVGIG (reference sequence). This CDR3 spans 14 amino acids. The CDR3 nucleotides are TGTGCCTGGAGTATCGTAGCGGGGGGAGATACGCAGTATTTT. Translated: CAWSIVAGGDTQYF.

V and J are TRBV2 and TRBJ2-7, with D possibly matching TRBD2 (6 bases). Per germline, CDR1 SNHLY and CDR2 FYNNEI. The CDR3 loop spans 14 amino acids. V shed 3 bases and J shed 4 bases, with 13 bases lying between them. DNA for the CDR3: TGTGCCAGCAGTGACCGCGGGGTGTTTTACGAGCAGTACTTC. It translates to CASSDRGVFYEQYF.

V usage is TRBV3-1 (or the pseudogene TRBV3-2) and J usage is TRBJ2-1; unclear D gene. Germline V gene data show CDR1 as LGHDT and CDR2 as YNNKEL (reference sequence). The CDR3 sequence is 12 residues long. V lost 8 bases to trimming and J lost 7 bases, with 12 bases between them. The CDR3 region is CASQIPRNEQFF. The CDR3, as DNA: TGTGCCAGCCAGATTCCTCGTAATGAGCAGTTCTTC.

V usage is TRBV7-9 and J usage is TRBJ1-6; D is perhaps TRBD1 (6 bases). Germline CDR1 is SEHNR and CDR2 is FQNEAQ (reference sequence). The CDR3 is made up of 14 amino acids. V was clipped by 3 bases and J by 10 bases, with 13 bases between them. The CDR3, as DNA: TGTGCCAGCAGCTTCGCAGGGGAATGGTCACCCCTCCACTTT. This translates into CASSFAGEWSPLHF.

The CDR3 DNA reads TGTGCCAGTAGTATAGATGGCGGGACCCAGTACTTC. It translates to CASSIDGGTQYF. The V call is TRBV19, the J call TRBJ2-5; D gene ambiguous. V shed 0 bases and J shed 7 bases, with 6 bases lying between them. Germline CDR1 reads LNHDA; CDR2 reads SQIVND (reference sequence). This CDR3 has 12 amino acids.

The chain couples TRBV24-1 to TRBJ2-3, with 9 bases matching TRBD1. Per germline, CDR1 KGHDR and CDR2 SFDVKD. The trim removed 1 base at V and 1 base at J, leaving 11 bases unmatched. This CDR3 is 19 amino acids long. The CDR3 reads CATSDFSETGGVRTDTQYF. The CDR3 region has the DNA TGTGCCACCAGTGATTTCTCGGAGACAGGGGGGGTCCGCACAGATACGCAGTATTTT.

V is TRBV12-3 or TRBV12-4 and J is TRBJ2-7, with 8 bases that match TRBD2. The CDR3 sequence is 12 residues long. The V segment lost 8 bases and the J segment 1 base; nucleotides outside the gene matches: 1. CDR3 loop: CASSGGSYEQYF. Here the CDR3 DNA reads TGTGCCAGCTCGGGGGGGTCCTACGAGCAGTACTTC.

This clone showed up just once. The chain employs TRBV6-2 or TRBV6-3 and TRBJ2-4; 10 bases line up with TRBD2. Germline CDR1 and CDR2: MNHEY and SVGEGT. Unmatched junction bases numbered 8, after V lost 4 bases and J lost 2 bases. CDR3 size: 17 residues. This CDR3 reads CASSWAGLAASKNIQYF. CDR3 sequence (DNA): TGTGCCAGCAGTTGGGCCGGACTAGCGGCCTCCAAAAACATTCAGTACTTC.

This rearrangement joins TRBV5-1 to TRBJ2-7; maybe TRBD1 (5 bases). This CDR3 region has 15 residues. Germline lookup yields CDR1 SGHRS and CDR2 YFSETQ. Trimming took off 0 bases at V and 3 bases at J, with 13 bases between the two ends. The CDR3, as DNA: TGCGCCAGCAGCTTGGTCGTGACAGATCACTACGAGCAGTACTTC. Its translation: CASSLVVTDHYEQYF.